One TCR beta chain is described in this entry. No antigen is known for it. No much larger clone exists at a distance of one base, and base qualities are not known. The sample originates from a study of blood T cells in healthy people across ages (dated by TCRdb to the mid-2010s). Regarding the study in general: In model experiments, roughly one uniquely barcoded TCR beta cDNA molecule per two T cells was captured by template switching. Age-related changes in TCR beta repertoire diversity were measured in the study by deep sequencing normalized with unique cDNA molecular identifiers. Four age groups were formed from the donors: young (average 16 years), middle-aged (approximately 42), aged (62) and long-lived (around 82). For two donors (one aged 18 to 29 and one aged 80 or older), the study analyzed two additional independent replicas of 1 million unique cDNA reads from the same blood draw. The full study reports these points: Observed TCR beta diversity per million T cells fell roughly linearly with age, and a significant reduction was already apparent by age about 38. Since profiling was done on bulk unsorted PBMCs, naive and antigen-experienced compartments could not be conclusively compared. Because the CMV infection status of the donors was unknown, age-related changes in expanded clonotypes may potentially have been confounded. Total diversity estimates from one million sequenced T cells were considered lower bounds and underestimates. Compared with the aged group, more naive CD4+ T cells, fewer expanded clones and increased TCR diversity were shown by the long-lived group, suggesting age selection. A strong correlation was found between observed TCR beta diversity and the percentage of naive T cells measured by flow cytometry.

Donors were 35 to 40 systemically healthy Caucasian individuals from Russia aged 6 to 90 years. Ten milliliters of peripheral blood were drawn from each donor into EDTA-treated Vacutainer tubes. Ficoll-Paque density-gradient centrifugation was used to isolate PBMCs, with at least 7 million per sample. Trizol reagent was used to extract total RNA from PBMCs, with at least 5.5 micrograms per sample. For every donor, an aliquot of PBMCs went through flow cytometry to measure the percentages of naive CD45RAhigh/CD27high T cells. Library preparation employed 5' RACE. TCRdb names Illumina HiSeq 2500 as the instrument used. A second PCR of about 7 to 12 cycles was run with a J-beta primer mix and a sample-barcoded 5' primer. Each TCR beta cDNA molecule received a unique molecular identifier from a template-switch 5' adaptor carrying 12 random nucleotides. Each sample yielded at least 2.5 million CDR3-containing paired-end reads. First-strand cDNA synthesis was performed from all RNA using the Mint cDNA synthesis kit, with priming by a TRBC-specific oligonucleotide. All cDNA was treated with uracil-DNA glycosylase and then went through a first 18-cycle PCR with the universal primers M1SS and BC2_uni_R. The study's own analysis went as follows. Each sample was normalized by randomly selecting 1 million high-quality reads, each carrying a distinct molecular identifier. Instead of being binned into consensus sequences, reads that shared molecular identifiers were thrown out. MiTCR, set to a Q25 quality threshold and the strictest error-elimination algorithm, was used for CDR3 identification, clonotype clustering and error correction. A nonparametric unseen species model with Euler transformation was used to estimate lower-bound total TCR beta diversity. Using fastp trimming at Q25 and MiXCR clonotype assembly, TCRdb reanalyzed the public sequencing data and kept in-frame beta chains. Each CDR3 protein appears once, grouped with its most common genes and DNA. What appears here as the V and J calls and clone size reflects TCRdb's work, not the paper's. The sample includes 800,000 to 1,300,000 distinct CDR3 sequences, with around 25% observed a single time. The biggest ten clones account for about 0.8% of the sample.

The CDR3, cysteine through phenylalanine, is 12 amino acids long. The CDR3 DNA has 36 bases and is translated from base 1. In the germline V gene, CDR1 corresponds to KGHSH and CDR2 to LQKENI. Deletion took 6 bases off V and 4 bases off J, with a span of 7 bases between the germline ends. The same data also contributed to another study, on T cells of mothers and their children. As described in the second report: Donors were nine systemically healthy Caucasian individuals: three mothers and their six children. cDNA synthesis consumed the entire amount of extracted RNA, loaded at 1.5 ug RNA in each 15 ul reaction. In the second PCR, sample barcodes and 2-4 random nucleotides were introduced via the M1S primer. Over 8.5 million TCR beta CDR3 reads came from each mother, compared with some 3 million reads from each child. Thymic selection similarly shapes TCR recombination output in related and unrelated pairs, with minor effect from inherited differences. Normalized repertoire overlap was always found to be slightly, but never significantly, higher in related mother-child pairs than in unrelated mother-child pairs. No persistent microchimeric T cell clones were detected, at a sensitivity of about 100 clones per million clonotypes. In the study, deep NGS was used to compare the TCR beta repertoires of mothers and children, and features distinguishing related mother-child pairs from unrelated individuals were sought. Mothers averaged approximately 41 +/- 4 years of age and children averaged around 10 +/- 4 years. After adapter ligation was performed with NEBNext reagents, the libraries were sequenced on an Illumina HiSeq 2000 with 100+100 nt paired-end reads. To prevent cross-contamination, the mother and child libraries were prepared a month apart and were sequenced in separate runs. Each donor had between about 500,000 and 2,300,000 distinct TCR beta clonotypes identified. Naive TCR beta clonotypes were estimated from low-frequency clonotypes matched to each donor's FACS-determined naive share, without sorting.

The receptor's source is a girl aged 2 to 9 in good health. The sequence links TRBV18 to TRBJ1-3, with the D gene not clear enough to name. Sequencing was carried out using blood. The sequenced DNA: TGTGCCAGCTCCGGGGAAGGAAACACCATATATTTT. It specifies CASSGEGNTIYF. Here the CDR3 is joined to the reference TRBV18 and TRBJ1-3 genes, and the full variable domain is: NAGVMQNPRHLVRRRGQEARLRCSPMKGHSHVYWYRQLPEEGLKFMVYLQKENIIDESGMPKERFSAEFPKEGPSILRIQQVVRGDSAAYFCASSGEGNTIYFGEGSWLTVV.